The clone carrying this T cell receptor (beta chain) turned up a few times. Its cognate antigen is unknown. This specimen comes from a study of beta chain features in type 1 diabetes. Whole-study findings and limits: Moderately but significantly shorter TCRB CDR3s were found in Type 1 diabetes patients in all four CD4+ subsets.

Expressed TCRB transcripts were sequenced because the entire RNA isolate underwent reverse transcription. Some 3.4 million reads were obtained on average from naive, central memory and regulatory T cell samples. Data came from immunoSEQ multiplex PCR; TCRdb stores just in-frame clones and leaves some out. In the table there are around 690,000 clones, around 12% of which are singletons. The source of this sequence is a man aged 25 to 40 with type 1 diabetes. Sequenced sample: naive CD4+ T cells from blood.

The CDR3 DNA follows: TGTGCCAGCAGTTCGCAGGGGGGAGAAGGCTACACCTTC. Translation gives CASSSQGGEGYTF. The V call is TRBV2, the J call TRBJ1-2; TRBD1 agrees at 7 bases. Germline V gene lookup returns CDR1 SNHLY and CDR2 FYNNEI. V lost 5 bases to trimming and J lost 8 bases; unmatched junction nucleotides: 8. The CDR3 totals 13 residues.